The 14 T cell receptor delta chains presented below share a single source sample, sequenced in a study of gamma-delta T cells after stem cell transplantation. TCRdb re-called clones from the RT-PCR reads via CATT. Among approximately 3,000 delta-chain clones, around 1.7% were seen once, and the ten largest hold 30% to 40%. Sequencing input: gamma-delta T cells. The receptors originated from a human donor. It is not recorded whose cells these are; they may come from a transplant donor.

About this clone itself: This clone may be a read error of a much larger clone one base away. This rearrangement joins TRDV2 to TRDJ3, with D possibly being TRDD3 (6 bases). The CDR3 spans 23 residues. CDR1 and CDR2 from the germline V gene are GEAIGNYY and EKD. DNA for the CDR3: TGTGCCTGTGACACCGTCGTTGGGGGCCCTTCGGAAGGGGACTCCTGGGACACCCGACAGGTGTTTTTC. Amino acids: CACDTVVGGPSEGDSWDTRQVFF.

This clone was counted between two and nine times. It may be a read error: a sequence one base away is much more abundant. The gene calls are TRDV1 and TRDJ1; 13 positions agree with TRDD3. This CDR3 region has 24 residues. Trimming removed 5 bases from V and 0 bases from J; junction bases left unmatched: 27. CDR1 is TSWWSYY and CDR2 is QGS in the germline V gene. This CDR3 is CALGKGAQFRTGGYAALYTDKLIF. In nucleotides, the CDR3 is TGTGCTCTTGGGAAAGGGGCACAGTTCCGTACTGGGGGATACGCTGCTTTGTACACCGATAAACTCATCTTT.

Concerning this clone: With a far larger clone one base away, a read error is the likely cause. V and J are TRDV2 and TRDJ1; D might be TRDD3 (6 bases). Trimming stripped 4 bases from V and 3 bases from J, with 11 bases between. This CDR3 has 13 residues. Germline V CDR1 and CDR2: GEAIGNYY, EKD. CDR3 sequence (DNA): TGTGCCTGTGAGGGGATGCGGTCCGATAAACTCATCTTT. Translating it yields CACEGMRSDKLIF.

This clone was observed a few times. The protein that TCRdb holds for this DNA derives from a much larger clone and differs from the translated DNA at residue 10, which likely indicates a read error; the protein shown here is translated from the DNA. The rearrangement links TRDV2 to TRDJ1; TRDD3 matches at 10 bases. With 6 bases clipped from V and 4 bases from J, the junction kept 13 bases outside the gene matches. The CDR3 contains 16 residues. The germline CDR1 and CDR2 sequences are GEAIGNYY and EKD. As DNA, the CDR3 is TGTGCCTGTTATTCGATTACTGGGGGATGTGTCGATAAACTCATCTTT. It codes for CACYSITGGCVDKLIF.

This clone has a handful of counts. A far larger clone is off by one base, so a read error is likely. This specimen includes other DNA sequences encoding the same CDR3. J is TRDJ1 and V is TRDV2; 10 nucleotides match TRDD3. J gave up 0 bases and V 3 bases, and 3 bases lay outside the gene matches. The length of the CDR3 is 15 residues. Germline assignment: CDR1 GEAIGNYY and CDR2 EKD. The CDR3 sequence: CACDSLGDNTDKLIF. CDR3 coding DNA: TGTGCCTGTGACTCGCTGGGGGATAACACCGATAAACTCATCTTT.

This clone has a count of ten or more. A far larger clone is a single base away, which makes a read error likely. The rearrangement uses TRDV2 and TRDJ1; D might be TRDD2 (5 bases). Per germline, CDR1 GEAIGNYY and CDR2 EKD. Trimming took off 0 bases at V and 3 bases at J, with 13 bases between the two ends. This CDR3 comprises 15 residues. DNA of the CDR3: TGTGCCTGTGACACCATTGGCCTTCACGCCGATAAACTCATCTTT. This gives the protein CACDTIGLHADKLIF.

This clone has more than one count but fewer than ten. TCRdb's protein for this DNA is that of a much larger clone and differs from the translation at residue 5, likely a read error; the protein shown is the DNA translation. This sequence joins TRDV2 and TRDJ1, with TRDD3 matching over 12 bases. V lost 3 bases and J lost 2; bases outside the gene matches: 12. The CDR3 has 18 amino acids. Germline V gene sequence: CDR1 GEAIGNYY, CDR2 EKD. Written as DNA, the CDR3 is TGTGCCTGTGACGCCTTAAACCTGGGGGATACGCAAACCGATAAACTCATCTTT. Translation gives CACDALNLGDTQTDKLIF.

This clone occurred a few times. V is TRDV2 and J is TRDJ1; TRDD3 matches at 8 bases. There are 14 residues in the CDR3. With 3 bases clipped from V and 0 bases from J, the junction kept 2 bases outside the gene matches. The germline CDR1 and CDR2 sequences are GEAIGNYY and EKD. The CDR3 region has the DNA TGTGCCTGTGACGGACTGGGGGACACCGATAAACTCATCTTT. Translation gives CACDGLGDTDKLIF.

Points on this clone: This DNA's translation differs at residue 13 from TCRdb's protein, which comes from a much larger clone; a read error is likely, and the protein shown is translated from the DNA. The J gene is TRDJ1, the V gene TRDV2; 9 nucleotides line up with TRDD3. There are 17 residues in the CDR3. Germline V gene sequence: CDR1 GEAIGNYY, CDR2 EKD. The CDR3 sequence is CACDGLGDLLNTYKLIF. The CDR3 bases are TGTGCCTGTGACGGACTGGGGGACCTTCTTAACACCTATAAACTCATCTTT.

In the case of this clone: A far larger clone is off by one base, so a read error is likely. At the DNA level, this CDR3 is encoded by other sequences in the same sample as well. The DNA of the CDR3 is TGTGCCTGTGACGAAGTATATTCTGGGCGATTAACCGATAAACTTATCTTT. Its protein product is CACDEVYSGRLTDKLIF. The rearrangement links TRDV2 to TRDJ1; D may be TRDD3 (5 bases). The V gene's germline CDR1 is GEAIGNYY and CDR2 EKD. The CDR3 is 17 residues long.

In the case of this clone: This may arise from a read error, as a much more abundant clone is one base away. Additional DNA sequences in this sample encode the identical CDR3. The chain is built from TRDV2 and TRDJ3; D possibly corresponds to TRDD3 (5 bases). This CDR3 is 18 amino acids long. Germline V gene sequence: CDR1 GEAIGNYY, CDR2 EKD. CDR3 sequence (DNA): TGTGCCTGTGACACCGGGGGGGCAAGCTCCTGGGACACCCGACAGATGTTCTTC. Its protein product is CACDTGGASSWDTRQMFF.

In its sample, this clone is medium-sized. This likely stems from a read error, as it lies one base from a far larger clone. This sample includes further DNA sequences coding for the same CDR3. The rearrangement joins TRDV2 to TRDJ1; tentatively, D is TRDD3 (6 bases). CDR1 and CDR2 from the germline V gene are GEAIGNYY and EKD. This CDR3 contains 17 residues. The CDR3 protein is CACDKVGAPVVTDKLIF. The CDR3 nucleotides are TGTGCCTGTGACAAAGTGGGGGCTCCAGTTGTGACCGATAAGCTCATCTTT.

In regard to this clone: Only one base separates this from a far larger clonotype, so it likely reflects a read error. Additional DNA sequences in this sample encode the identical CDR3. The chain has TRDV2 and TRDJ1; 11 positions agree with TRDD3. Germline-derived CDR1 and CDR2 are GEAIGNYY and EKD. With 7 bases clipped from V and 0 bases from J, the junction kept 18 bases outside the gene matches. CDR3 length equals 19 residues. For the CDR3, the DNA is TGTGCCTGCGCCCCACTGGGGGATAGCATAGGTATCTACACCGATAAACTCATCTTT. Amino acids: CACAPLGDSIGIYTDKLIF.

This clone has more than one count but fewer than ten. This chain joins TRDV2 and TRDJ1; 13 bases agree with TRDD3. This CDR3 comprises 15 residues. In germline, CDR1 is GEAIGNYY, CDR2 EKD. The junction had 7 bases not matched to a gene; V was cut back by 2 bases and J by 8 bases. CDR3 sequence (DNA): TGTGCCTGTGACAGTGTACTGGGGGATACGGAGAAACTCATCTTT. Amino acid sequence: CACDSVLGDTEKLIF.